In its sample, the clone carrying this T cell receptor (beta chain) was seen a few times. The junction departs from germline at one end; a sequencing error may be responsible. These data originate in a study of identical twins' blood T cells. Using its own MiXCR run on the 5' RACE reads, TCRdb lists one record per CDR3 protein. This sample yields hundreds of thousands of distinct CDR3 sequences, of which roughly 31% are seen a single time; roughly 5.5% belongs to the top ten. CDR3 length: 15 residues. Germline values: CDR1 LNHNV, CDR2 YYDKDF (reference sequence). Material: PBMCs. This sequence was found in a woman between 18 and 55 years old in good health. The chain uses TRBV15 and TRBJ2-3, with TRBD2 matching 7 bases. CDR3 bases: TGTGCCACCAGCGGAGAGGGACTAATGGCAGATACGCAGTATTTT. Translating it yields CATSGEGLMADTQYF.